This T cell receptor beta chain was captured in a study of graft-versus-host responses after intestinal transplantation (TCRdb year 2021). Regarding the research as a whole: Recipients received multivisceral, liver-intestinal, or isolated intestinal transplants. Bulk TCR-beta CDR3 sequencing was used to track graft-versus-host and host-versus-graft alloreactive T cell clones in the graft, circulation and bone marrow after intestinal transplantation. Anti-thymocyte globulin induction was given to all recipients, followed by maintenance tacrolimus and steroids for approximately three years. Instead of going to the commercial service, samples from a few later patients were sequenced in-house on an Illumina MiSeq and processed with MiXCR. A peak of at least 4% donor T cells among recipient peripheral blood mononuclear cells was the definition used for donor T cell macrochimerism. Alloreactive clones were identified by sequencing pre-transplant mixed lymphocyte reaction products and comparing these products with unstimulated pre-transplant donor and recipient T cells. The cohort enrolled about two dozen intestinal transplant recipients, one of whom was a retransplant, and 3 patients without pretransplant specimens were excluded. Summary of the overall study and its limitations: High GvH to HvG T cell clonal ratios were observed in the allografts of patients with donor T cell macrochimerism. GvH clones were detected in recipient bone marrow, and some of these GvH clones were observed earlier in ileal mucosa or blood, consistent with an intestinal mucosal origin. Conclusions were limited by the relatively low number and heterogeneity of intestinal transplant patients. Early after transplant, declines in HvG clones were associated with peak levels of circulating GvH clones.

The time point label, read with the paper, signifies: cells obtained before transplantation from donor or recipient. CD3+CD4+ and CD3+CD8+ populations were FACS-sorted from unstimulated pre-transplant donor and recipient cells taken from spleen or lymph nodes. The library was obtained by the immunoSEQ multiplex PCR assay. For most patients, genomic DNA was isolated using the Qiagen DNeasy Blood and Tissue Kit and was shipped frozen to Adaptive Biotechnologies for TCR sequencing. High-throughput TCR-beta CDR3 sequencing of genomic DNA from most patients was performed by Adaptive Biotechnologies. The paper's processing steps were these. TCR sequencing data for approximately 19 patients were retrieved from Adaptive's ImmunoSEQ software; three other patients were processed with MiXCR and VDJtools. CD4 versus CD8 sorting errors were corrected by removing sequences found in both subsets at a frequency ratio below 5:1. CDR3 nucleotide sequences shared between donor and recipient were removed because their origin could not be assigned. To be classed as alloreactive, a clone needed at least 2-fold expansion over unstimulated cells and a minimum CFSE-low frequency of 0.002% (template counts) or 0.001% (read counts). Mappable clones were those detected in sequenced pre-transplant spleen, lymph node, or MLR CFSE-low populations of the donor or recipient. The cumulative frequency of alloreactive clones was calculated as a percentage of all sequences, weighted by copy number. TCRdb took over this immuneACCESS table, retaining in-frame rearrangements with V and J assigned. Such tables are incomplete; in checked studies, under half of the missing clones stem from an unresolved V gene, and the remainder is unexplained. The D gene and trimming were derived from the DNA, and the V and J assignments and clone size from that table. The sample table lists about 48,000 clones, approximately 91% of them with a count of one. Of the sample, about 2.6% is held by the ten largest clones.

About this clone: Its antigen has not been determined. Base-call qualities are not available, and no considerably larger clone is one nucleotide away.

The CDR3 contains 16 residues, cysteine and phenylalanine counted. Kept here is only the CDR3 DNA, which spans 48 bases and is read in frame from base 1. The V end gives up 4 bases and the J end 6 bases, leaving 10 bases in the junction not matched to a gene. CDR1 and CDR2 are drawn from the germline V gene: SGHRS, YFSETQ. The clonotype comes from a human donor who was the organ donor for an intestinal transplant. The sequencing used unstimulated CD4+ T cells sorted from spleen or lymph node cells, collected before transplant. The sequence is built from TRBV5-1 and TRBJ2-3, with 11 central nucleotides matching TRBD2. For the CDR3, the sequence is CASSLLAGGPADTQYF. DNA sequence: TGCGCCAGCAGCCTTCTAGCGGGAGGCCCTGCGGATACGCAGTATTTT.